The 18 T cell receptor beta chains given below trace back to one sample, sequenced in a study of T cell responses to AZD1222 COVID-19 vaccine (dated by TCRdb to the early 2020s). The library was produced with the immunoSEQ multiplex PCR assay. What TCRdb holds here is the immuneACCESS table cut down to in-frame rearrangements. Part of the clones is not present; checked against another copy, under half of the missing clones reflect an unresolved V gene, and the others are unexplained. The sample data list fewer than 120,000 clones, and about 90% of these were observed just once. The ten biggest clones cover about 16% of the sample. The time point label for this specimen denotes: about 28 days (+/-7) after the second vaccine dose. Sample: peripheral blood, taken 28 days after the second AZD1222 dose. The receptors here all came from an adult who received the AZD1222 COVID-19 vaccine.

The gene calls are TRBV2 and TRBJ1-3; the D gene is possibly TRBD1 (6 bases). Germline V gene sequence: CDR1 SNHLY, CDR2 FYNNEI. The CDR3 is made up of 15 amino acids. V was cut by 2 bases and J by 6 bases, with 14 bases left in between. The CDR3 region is CASSEYRVSENTIYF. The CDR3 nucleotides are TGTGCCAGCAGTGAATACAGGGTTTCGGAAAACACCATATATTTT.

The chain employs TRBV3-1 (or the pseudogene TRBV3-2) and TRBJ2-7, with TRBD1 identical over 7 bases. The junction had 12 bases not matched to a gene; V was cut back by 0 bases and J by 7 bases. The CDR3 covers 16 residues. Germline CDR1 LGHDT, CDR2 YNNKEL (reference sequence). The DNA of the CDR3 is TGTGCCAGCAGCCAAGAAGGCCGGGACAGCCGGTGGGAGCAGTACTTC. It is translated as CASSQEGRDSRWEQYF.

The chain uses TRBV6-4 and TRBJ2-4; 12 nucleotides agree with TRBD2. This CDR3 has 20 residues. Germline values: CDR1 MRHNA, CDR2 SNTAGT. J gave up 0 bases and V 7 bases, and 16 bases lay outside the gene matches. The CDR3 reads CASIPTSGGRLGLAKNIQYF. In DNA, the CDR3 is TGTGCCAGCATCCCGACTAGCGGGGGCCGTTTGGGTTTAGCCAAAAACATTCAGTACTTC.

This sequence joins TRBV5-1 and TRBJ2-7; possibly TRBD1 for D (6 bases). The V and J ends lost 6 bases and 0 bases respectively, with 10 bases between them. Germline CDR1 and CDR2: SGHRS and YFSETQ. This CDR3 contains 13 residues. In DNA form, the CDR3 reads TGCGCCAGCAAGGTGGACAGCTCCTACGAGCAGTACTTC. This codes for CASKVDSSYEQYF. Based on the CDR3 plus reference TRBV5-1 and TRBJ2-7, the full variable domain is KAGVTQTPRYLIKTRGQQVTLSCSPISGHRSVSWYQQTPGQGLQFLFEYFSETQRNKGNFPGRFSGRQFSNSRSEMNVSTLELGDSALYLCASKVDSSYEQYFGPGTRLTVT.

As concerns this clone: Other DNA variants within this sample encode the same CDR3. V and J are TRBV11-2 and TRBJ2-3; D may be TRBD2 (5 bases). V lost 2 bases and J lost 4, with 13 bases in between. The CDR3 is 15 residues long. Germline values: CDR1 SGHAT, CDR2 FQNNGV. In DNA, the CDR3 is TGTGCCAGCAGCTTAACACAGCGGAGCCCAGATACGCAGTATTTT. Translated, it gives CASSLTQRSPDTQYF. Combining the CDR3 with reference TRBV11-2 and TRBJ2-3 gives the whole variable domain EAGVAQSPRYKIIEKRQSVAFWCNPISGHATLYWYQQILGQGPKLLIQFQNNGVVDDSQLPKDRFSAERLKGVDSTLKIQPAKLEDSAVYLCASSLTQRSPDTQYFGPGTRLTVL.

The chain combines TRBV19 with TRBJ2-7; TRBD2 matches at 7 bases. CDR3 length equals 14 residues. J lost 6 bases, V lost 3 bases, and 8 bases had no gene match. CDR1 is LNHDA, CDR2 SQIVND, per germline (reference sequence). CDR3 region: CASSIRGRYGEQYF. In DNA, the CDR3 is TGTGCCAGTAGTATTCGCGGGAGATACGGCGAGCAGTACTTC.

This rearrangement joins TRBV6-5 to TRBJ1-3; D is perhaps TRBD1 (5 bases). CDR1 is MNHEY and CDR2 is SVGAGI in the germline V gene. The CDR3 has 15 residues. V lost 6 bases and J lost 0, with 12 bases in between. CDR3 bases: TGTGCCAGCAGACGCGACAGCGGCTCTGGAAACACCATATATTTT. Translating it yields CASRRDSGSGNTIYF.

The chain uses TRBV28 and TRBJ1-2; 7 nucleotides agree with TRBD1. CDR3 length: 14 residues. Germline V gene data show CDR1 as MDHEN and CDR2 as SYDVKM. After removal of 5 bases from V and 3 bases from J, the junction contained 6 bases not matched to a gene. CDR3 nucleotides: TGTGCCAGCAGTCCGGGGGACAGCTACTATGGCTACACCTTC. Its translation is CASSPGDSYYGYTF.

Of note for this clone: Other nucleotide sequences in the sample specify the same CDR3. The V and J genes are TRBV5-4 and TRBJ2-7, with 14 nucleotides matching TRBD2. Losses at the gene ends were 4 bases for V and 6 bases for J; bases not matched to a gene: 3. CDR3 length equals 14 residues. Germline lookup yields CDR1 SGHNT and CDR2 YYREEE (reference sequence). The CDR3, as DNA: TGTGCCAGCAGCCCGGGACTAGCGGGAGCCGAGCAGTACTTC. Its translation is CASSPGLAGAEQYF. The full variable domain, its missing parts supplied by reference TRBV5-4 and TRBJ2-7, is ETGVTQSPTHLIKTRGQQVTLRCSSQSGHNTVSWYQQALGQGPQFIFQYYREEENGRGNFPPRFSGLQFPNYSSELNVNALELDDSALYLCASSPGLAGAEQYFGPGTRLTVT.

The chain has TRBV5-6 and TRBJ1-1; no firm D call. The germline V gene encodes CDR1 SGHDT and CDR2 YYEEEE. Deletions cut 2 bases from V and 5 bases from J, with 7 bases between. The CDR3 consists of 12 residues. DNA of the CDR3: TGTGCCAGCAGCTTATGGAGTACTGAAGCTTTCTTT. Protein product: CASSLWSTEAFF.

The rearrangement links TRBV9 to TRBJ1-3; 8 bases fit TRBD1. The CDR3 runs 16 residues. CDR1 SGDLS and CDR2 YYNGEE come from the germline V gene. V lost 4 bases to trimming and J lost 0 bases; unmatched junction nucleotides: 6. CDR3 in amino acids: CASSLWTGTSGNTIYF. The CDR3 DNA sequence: TGTGCCAGCAGCTTGTGGACAGGGACCTCTGGAAACACCATATATTTT. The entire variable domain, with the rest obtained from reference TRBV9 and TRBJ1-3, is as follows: DSGVTQTPKHLITATGQRVTLRCSPRSGDLSVYWYQQSLDQGLQFLIQYYNGEERAKGNILERFSAQQFPDLHSELNLSSLELGDSALYFCASSLWTGTSGNTIYFGEGSWLTVV.

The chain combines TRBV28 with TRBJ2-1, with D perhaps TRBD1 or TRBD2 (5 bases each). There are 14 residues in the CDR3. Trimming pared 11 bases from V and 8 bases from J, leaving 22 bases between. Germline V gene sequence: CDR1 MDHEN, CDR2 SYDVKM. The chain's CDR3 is CAANYGAARHEQFF. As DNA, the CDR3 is TGTGCCGCGAATTACGGGGCGGCAAGACATGAGCAGTTCTTC.

The CDR3 protein is CASSLFGGYEQYF. The CDR3 DNA sequence: TGTGCCAGCAGCTTATTCGGCGGCTACGAGCAGTACTTC. The rearrangement uses TRBV11-3 and TRBJ2-7, with D unclear. Between the trimmed V and J ends, which lost 2 bases and 3 bases, there was a span of 8 bases. In germline, CDR1 is SGHNT, CDR2 YENEEA. The CDR3 runs to 13 residues.

The CDR3 reads CASSFVLNTEAFF. The DNA for the CDR3 is TGCGCCAGCAGCTTTGTCTTGAACACTGAAGCTTTCTTT. This rearrangement joins TRBV5-1 to TRBJ1-1; no reliable D call. V gave up 2 bases and J gave up 0 bases, with 5 bases separating them. Germline V lookup: CDR1 SGHRS, CDR2 YFSETQ. The CDR3 has 13 amino acids.

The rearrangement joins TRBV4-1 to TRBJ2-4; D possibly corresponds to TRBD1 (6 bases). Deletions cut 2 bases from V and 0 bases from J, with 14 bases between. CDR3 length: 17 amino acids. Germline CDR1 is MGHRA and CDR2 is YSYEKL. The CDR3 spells CASSQPPGQLAKNIQYF. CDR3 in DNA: TGCGCCAGCAGCCAACCCCCCGGACAGTTAGCCAAAAACATTCAGTACTTC.

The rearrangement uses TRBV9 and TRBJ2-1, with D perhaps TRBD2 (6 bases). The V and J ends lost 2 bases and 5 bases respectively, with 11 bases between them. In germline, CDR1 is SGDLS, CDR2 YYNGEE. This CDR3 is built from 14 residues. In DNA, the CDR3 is TGTGCCAGCAGCGTGCGCGGGACCGACAATGAGCAGTTCTTC. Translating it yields CASSVRGTDNEQFF. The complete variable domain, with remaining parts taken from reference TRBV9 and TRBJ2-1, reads DSGVTQTPKHLITATGQRVTLRCSPRSGDLSVYWYQQSLDQGLQFLIQYYNGEERAKGNILERFSAQQFPDLHSELNLSSLELGDSALYFCASSVRGTDNEQFFGPGTRLTVL.

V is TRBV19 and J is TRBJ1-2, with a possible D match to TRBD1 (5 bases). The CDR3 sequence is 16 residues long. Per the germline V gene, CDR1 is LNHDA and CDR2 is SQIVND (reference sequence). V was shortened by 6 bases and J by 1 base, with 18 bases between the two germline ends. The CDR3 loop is CASSPSVGQINYGYTF. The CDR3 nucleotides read TGTGCCAGTAGCCCGTCCGTGGGGCAGATTAACTATGGCTACACCTTC.

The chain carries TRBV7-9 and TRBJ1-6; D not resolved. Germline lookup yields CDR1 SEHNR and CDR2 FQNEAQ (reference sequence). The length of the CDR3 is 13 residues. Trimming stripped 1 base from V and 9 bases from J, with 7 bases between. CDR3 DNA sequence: TGTGCCAGCAGCTTAGGGGAAGCTTCACCCCTCCACTTT. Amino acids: CASSLGEASPLHF.